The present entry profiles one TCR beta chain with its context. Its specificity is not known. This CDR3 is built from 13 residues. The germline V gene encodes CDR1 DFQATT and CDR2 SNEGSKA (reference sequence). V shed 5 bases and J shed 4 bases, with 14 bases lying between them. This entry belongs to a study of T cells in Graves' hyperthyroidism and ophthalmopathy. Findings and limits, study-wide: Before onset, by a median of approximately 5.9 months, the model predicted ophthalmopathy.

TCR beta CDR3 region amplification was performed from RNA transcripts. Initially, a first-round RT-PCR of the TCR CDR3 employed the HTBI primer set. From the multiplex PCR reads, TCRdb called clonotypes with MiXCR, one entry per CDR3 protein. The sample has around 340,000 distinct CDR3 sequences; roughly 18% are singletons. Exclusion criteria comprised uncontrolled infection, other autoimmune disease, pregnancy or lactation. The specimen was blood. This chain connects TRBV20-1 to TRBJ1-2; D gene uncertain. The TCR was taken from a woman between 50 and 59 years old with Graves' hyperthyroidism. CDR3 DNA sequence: TGCAGTGCTGCCGACACGGCGGGCTATGGCTACACCTTC. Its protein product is CSAADTAGYGYTF.